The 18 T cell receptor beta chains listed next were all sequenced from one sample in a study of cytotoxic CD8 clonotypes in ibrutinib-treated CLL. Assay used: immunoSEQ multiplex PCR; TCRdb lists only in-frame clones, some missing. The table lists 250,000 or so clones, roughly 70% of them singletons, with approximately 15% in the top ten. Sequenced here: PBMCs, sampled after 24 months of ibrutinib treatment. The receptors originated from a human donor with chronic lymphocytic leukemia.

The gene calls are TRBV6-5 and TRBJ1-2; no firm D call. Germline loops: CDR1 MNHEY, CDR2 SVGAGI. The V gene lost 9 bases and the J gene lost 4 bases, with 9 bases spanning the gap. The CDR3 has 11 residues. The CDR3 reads CASHGGYGYTF. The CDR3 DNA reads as TGTGCCAGTCACGGAGGCTATGGCTACACCTTC.

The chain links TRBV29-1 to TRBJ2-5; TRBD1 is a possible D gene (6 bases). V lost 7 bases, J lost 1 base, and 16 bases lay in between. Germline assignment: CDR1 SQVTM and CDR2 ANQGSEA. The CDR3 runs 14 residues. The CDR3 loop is CSANPAGVQETQYF. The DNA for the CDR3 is TGCAGCGCCAACCCGGCAGGGGTCCAAGAGACCCAGTACTTC.

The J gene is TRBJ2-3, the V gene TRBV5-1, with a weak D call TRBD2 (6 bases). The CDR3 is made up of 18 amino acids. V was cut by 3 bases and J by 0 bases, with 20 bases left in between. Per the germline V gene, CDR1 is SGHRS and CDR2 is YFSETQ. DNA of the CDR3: TGCGCCAGCAGCTCGGGGGTTCTTTCCAGCGGTAGCACAGATACGCAGTATTTT. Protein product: CASSSGVLSSGSTDTQYF.

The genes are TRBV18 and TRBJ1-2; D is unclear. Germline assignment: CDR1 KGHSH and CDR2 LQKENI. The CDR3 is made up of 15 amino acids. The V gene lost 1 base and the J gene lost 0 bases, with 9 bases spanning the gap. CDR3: CASSPLASSNYGYTF. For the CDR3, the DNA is TGTGCCAGCTCACCACTGGCCTCATCTAACTATGGCTACACCTTC.

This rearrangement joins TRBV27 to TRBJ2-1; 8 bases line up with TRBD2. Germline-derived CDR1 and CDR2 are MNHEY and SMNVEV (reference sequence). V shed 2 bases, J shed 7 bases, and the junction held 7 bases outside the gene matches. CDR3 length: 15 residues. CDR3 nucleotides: TGTGCCAGCAGTTTACCGGGAGGGGCAGGGAATGAGCAGTTCTTC. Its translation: CASSLPGGAGNEQFF.

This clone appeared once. The CDR3 DNA sequence: TGTGCCAGCAGTATTCTTCCAGGGAATCAGATAGCCGGGGAGCTGTTTTTT. It yields the protein CASSILPGNQIAGELFF. The rearrangement uses TRBV9 and TRBJ2-2; D possibly corresponds to TRBD1 (5 bases). Germline V gene lookup returns CDR1 SGDLS and CDR2 YYNGEE. The CDR3 loop spans 17 amino acids. Trimming pared 5 bases from V and 6 bases from J, leaving 23 bases between.

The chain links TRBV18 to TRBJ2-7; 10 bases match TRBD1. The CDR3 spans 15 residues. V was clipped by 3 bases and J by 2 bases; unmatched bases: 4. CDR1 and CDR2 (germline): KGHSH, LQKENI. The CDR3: CASSPRQGAPYEQYF. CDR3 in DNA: TGTGCCAGCTCACCCCGACAGGGGGCTCCCTACGAGCAGTACTTC.

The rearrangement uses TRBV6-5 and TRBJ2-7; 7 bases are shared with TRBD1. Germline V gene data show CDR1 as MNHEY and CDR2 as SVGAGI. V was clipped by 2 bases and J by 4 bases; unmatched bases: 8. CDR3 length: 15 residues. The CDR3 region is CASSYLRDSSYEQYF. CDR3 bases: TGTGCCAGCAGTTACCTCCGGGACAGCTCTTACGAGCAGTACTTC.

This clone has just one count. The CDR3 DNA follows: TGTGCCTGGAGTCCCGGACTAGCGGGAGTCAATGAGCAGTTCTTC. As protein: CAWSPGLAGVNEQFF. This chain links TRBV30 with TRBJ2-1, with TRBD2 matching over 13 bases. Trimming cost V 2 bases and J 6 bases; bases outside gene matches: 4. This CDR3 contains 15 residues. Germline V gene data show CDR1 as GTSNPN and CDR2 as SVGIG (reference sequence).

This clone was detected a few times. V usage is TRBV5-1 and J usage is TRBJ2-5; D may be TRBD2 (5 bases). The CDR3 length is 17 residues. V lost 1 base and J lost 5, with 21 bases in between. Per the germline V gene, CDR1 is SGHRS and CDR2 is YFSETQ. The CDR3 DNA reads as TGCGCCAGCAGCTTGACCCCCTCACGCGGACGAGGGGAGACCCAGTACTTC. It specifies CASSLTPSRGRGETQYF.

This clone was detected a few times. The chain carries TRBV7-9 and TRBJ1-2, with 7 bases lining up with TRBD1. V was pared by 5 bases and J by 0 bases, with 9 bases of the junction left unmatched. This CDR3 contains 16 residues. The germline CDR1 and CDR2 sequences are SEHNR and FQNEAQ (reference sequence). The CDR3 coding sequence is TGTGCCAGCAGCCCTGTCACAGGGGTAACTAACTATGGCTACACCTTC. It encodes CASSPVTGVTNYGYTF.

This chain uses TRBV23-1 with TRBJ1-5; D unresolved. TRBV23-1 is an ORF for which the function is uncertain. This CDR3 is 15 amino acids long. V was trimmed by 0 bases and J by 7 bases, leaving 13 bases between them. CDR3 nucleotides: TGCGCCAGCAGTCAATCGGAGAGGGAAGGACAGCCCCAGCATTTT. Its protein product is CASSQSEREGQPQHF.

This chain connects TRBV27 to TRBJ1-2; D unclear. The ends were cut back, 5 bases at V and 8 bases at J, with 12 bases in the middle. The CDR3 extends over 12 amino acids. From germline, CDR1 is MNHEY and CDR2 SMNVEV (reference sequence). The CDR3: CASSPTGSGYTF. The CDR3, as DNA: TGTGCCAGCAGTCCGACGGGAAGCGGCTACACCTTC.

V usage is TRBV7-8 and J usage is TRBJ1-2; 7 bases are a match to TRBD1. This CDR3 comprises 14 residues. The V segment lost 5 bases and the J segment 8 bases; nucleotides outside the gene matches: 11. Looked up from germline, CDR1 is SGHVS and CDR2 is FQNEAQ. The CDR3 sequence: CASSRQTGRDGYTF. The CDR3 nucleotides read TGTGCCAGCAGCCGCCAGACAGGGAGGGACGGCTACACCTTC.

CDR3 loop: CASSFGPSGSGEQFF. The DNA of the CDR3 is TGTGCCAGCAGTTTCGGGCCTAGCGGGAGTGGGGAGCAGTTCTTC. The genes are TRBV27 and TRBJ2-1; TRBD2 agrees at 10 bases. The J segment lost 10 bases and the V segment lost 3 bases, leaving 9 bases of the junction unmatched. Germline V gene data show CDR1 as MNHEY and CDR2 as SMNVEV (reference sequence). CDR3 size: 15 residues.

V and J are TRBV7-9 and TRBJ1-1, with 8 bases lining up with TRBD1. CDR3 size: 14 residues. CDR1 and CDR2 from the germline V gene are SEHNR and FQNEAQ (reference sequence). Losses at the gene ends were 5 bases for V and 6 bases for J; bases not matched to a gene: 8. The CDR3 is CASSPGQGMAEAFF. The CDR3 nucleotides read TGTGCCAGCAGCCCCGGACAGGGCATGGCTGAAGCTTTCTTT.

CDR3 amino acids: CASSRTDGDQPQHF. Here the CDR3 DNA reads TGTGCCAGCTCAAGGACAGACGGGGATCAGCCCCAGCATTTT. The V call is TRBV18, the J call TRBJ1-5, with a tentative D call TRBD1 (6 bases). The V end was cut by 5 bases, the J end by 5 bases, with 13 bases between. From germline, CDR1 is KGHSH and CDR2 LQKENI. The CDR3 runs 14 residues.

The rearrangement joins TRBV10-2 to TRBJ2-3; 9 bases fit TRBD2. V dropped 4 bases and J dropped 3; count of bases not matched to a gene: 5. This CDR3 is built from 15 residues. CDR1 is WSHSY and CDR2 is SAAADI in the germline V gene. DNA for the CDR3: TGCGCCAGCAGTGTTAGCGGGAGTAGGACAGATACGCAGTATTTT. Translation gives CASSVSGSRTDTQYF.